This paragraph covers one T cell receptor beta chain sequence. The source of the sample is a study of control samples from healthy donors and cancer patients. Libraries were prepared by immunoSEQ multiplex PCR; TCRdb keeps only in-frame clonotypes and omits some of them. Its clone listing holds roughly 190,000 clones. Sequences were obtained from blood. This receptor was identified in a woman aged 25 to 39 in good health.

CDR3 DNA: TGTGCCAGCAGCTTGGACAGGGTACGCCACGAGCAGTACTTC. Encoded protein: CASSLDRVRHEQYF. This rearrangement joins TRBV7-9 to TRBJ2-7; 8 nucleotides align to TRBD1. The CDR3 covers 14 residues. Trimming took 3 bases from V and 5 from J; bases not matched to a gene: 6. Germline V gene lookup returns CDR1 SEHNR and CDR2 FQNEAQ (reference sequence).